A single sample is the source of the 9 T cell receptor beta chains below, sequenced in a study of cytotoxic CD8 clonotypes in ibrutinib-treated CLL. Clones were read by immunoSEQ multiplex PCR, and TCRdb kept only the in-frame ones, dropping some. This table holds about 29,000 clones, approximately 85% found once. This specimen was PBMCs, taken after 24 months of ibrutinib treatment. These TCRs come from a human donor with chronic lymphocytic leukemia.

In its sample, this clone was seen once. For the CDR3, the DNA is TGTGCCAGCAGTGAAGTTGAGACCCAGTACTTC. Translated, it gives CASSEVETQYF. The rearrangement links TRBV28 to TRBJ2-5; no reliable D call. This CDR3 spans 11 amino acids. V gave up 5 bases and J gave up 5 bases, with 6 bases separating them. The germline V gene has CDR1 MDHEN and CDR2 SYDVKM.

This chain connects TRBV2 to TRBJ2-7, with TRBD1 matching 7 bases. With V trimmed by 4 bases and J by 4 bases, 10 bases remained unmatched. The V gene's germline CDR1 is SNHLY and CDR2 FYNNEI. This CDR3 spans 15 amino acids. CDR3 region: CASSVRQGKRYEQYF. Written as DNA, the CDR3 is TGTGCCAGCAGTGTCCGACAGGGTAAACGTTACGAGCAGTACTTC.

The chain is built from TRBV9 and TRBJ1-6; tentative D call: TRBD1 (5 bases). Per germline, CDR1 SGDLS and CDR2 YYNGEE. Between the trimmed V and J ends, which lost 0 bases and 8 bases, there was a span of 15 bases. This CDR3 has 16 residues. Here the CDR3 reads CASSVVAGAGDSPLHF. Written as DNA, the CDR3 is TGTGCCAGCAGCGTAGTAGCCGGGGCCGGGGATTCACCCCTCCACTTT.

The V call is TRBV6-5, the J call TRBJ1-5; unclear D gene. Germline V gene sequence: CDR1 MNHEY, CDR2 SVGAGI. V gave up 3 bases and J gave up 1 base, with 4 bases separating them. The CDR3 loop spans 13 amino acids. This chain's CDR3 is CASSYDSNQPQHF. The DNA of the CDR3 is TGTGCCAGCAGTTATGACAGCAATCAGCCCCAGCATTTT.

The chain carries TRBV5-8 and TRBJ1-1; D is ambiguous. Looked up from germline, CDR1 is SGHTS and CDR2 is YDEGEE. This CDR3 is built from 17 residues. V was pared by 0 bases and J by 1 base, with 16 bases between. CDR3 in amino acids: CASSLAGSHRGNTEAFF. In DNA form, the CDR3 reads TGTGCCAGCAGCTTGGCCGGGAGCCATCGGGGGAACACTGAAGCTTTCTTT.

The rearrangement links TRBV11-2 to TRBJ1-1; D possibly corresponds to TRBD1 (5 bases). Germline V gene sequence: CDR1 SGHAT, CDR2 FQNNGV. The CDR3 consists of 13 residues. V was cut by 1 base and J by 3 bases, with 6 bases left in between. CDR3 region: CASSLVQDTEAFF. DNA of the CDR3: TGTGCCAGCAGCTTAGTACAGGACACTGAAGCTTTCTTT.

The chain has TRBV18 and TRBJ2-5; D remains unclear. V shed 2 bases and J shed 1 base, with 8 bases lying between them. The CDR3 sequence is 14 residues long. CDR1 and CDR2 from the germline V gene are KGHSH and LQKENI. The CDR3 protein is CASSPADVQETQYF. The CDR3 DNA reads as TGTGCCAGCTCACCAGCAGATGTCCAAGAGACCCAGTACTTC.

This chain joins TRBV7-2 and TRBJ2-1, with TRBD2 identical over 9 bases. V was clipped by 1 base and J by 8 bases; unmatched bases: 6. This CDR3 comprises 15 residues. Looked up from germline, CDR1 is SGHTA and CDR2 is FQGNSA. The CDR3 loop is CASSLERGALDEQFF. As DNA, the CDR3 is TGTGCCAGCAGCTTAGAGCGGGGGGCCCTGGATGAGCAGTTCTTC. The whole variable domain, filled in from reference TRBV7-2 and TRBJ2-1, reads GAGVSQSPSNKVTEKGKDVELRCDPISGHTALYWYRQSLGQGLEFLIYFQGNSAPDKSGLPSDRFSAERTGGSVSTLTIQRTQQEDSAVYLCASSLERGALDEQFFGPGTRLTVL.

The chain employs TRBV7-9 and TRBJ2-7, with a possible D match to TRBD2 (5 bases). The germline V gene has CDR1 SEHNR and CDR2 FQNEAQ (reference sequence). This CDR3 has 14 amino acids. Trimming cost V 1 base and J 3 bases, with 10 bases left between them. In DNA, the CDR3 is TGTGCCAGCAGCTTAGGTTTCGCGGGCTACGAGCAGTACTTC. This gives the protein CASSLGFAGYEQYF.